A selection of T cell receptor beta chains follows, all from one sample in a study of T-cell memory formation after mild COVID-19. TCRdb redid the calling of the 5' RACE reads with MiXCR, one entry per CDR3 protein. This table holds a few hundred thousand distinct CDR3 sequences, under 25% found once. What was sequenced was PBMCs or a T cell subset sorted from them (not recorded which). The receptors shown here come from a young man who had mild COVID-19 (a few samples of this study predate the infection). Cell type and time point are not known. CDR3s include the opening cysteine and the closing phenylalanine or tryptophan. The D gene is left open where the match is weak. Size is omitted from some rows. Given values are once, few, many or a class for expanded clones.

v_call	d_call	cdr3_length	clone_size	j_call	cdr3_nt	cdr3_aa
TRBV20-1	TRBD2	15	NA	TRBJ2-2	TGCAGTGCTAGGACTAGCGGGACGAACACCGGGGAGCTGTTTTTT	CSARTSGTNTGELFF
TRBV4-1	NA	14	few	TRBJ2-5	TGCGCCAGCAGCCAATGGGCCGAACAAGAGACCCAGTACTTC	CASSQWAEQETQYF
TRBV27	TRBD2	17	many	TRBJ2-3	TGTGCCAGCAGTTCCCCTTGGACTAGCGGGGGGGGTTATACGCAGTATTTT	CASSSPWTSGGGYTQYF
TRBV12-3/TRBV12-4	NA	12	few	TRBJ2-3	TGTGCCAGCAGTTTATGGGTTGATACGCAGTATTTT	CASSLWVDTQYF
TRBV2	NA	13	few	TRBJ1-5	TGTGCCAGCAAGGGACAAGTCAATCAGCCCCAGCATTTT	CASKGQVNQPQHF
TRBV25-1	NA	12	NA	TRBJ1-5	TGTGCCAGCTCCCAGGGCTTACAGCCCCAGCATTTT	CASSQGLQPQHF
TRBV4-3	TRBD2	16	few	TRBJ2-5	TGCGCCAGCAGCCAAGAGGTGCGGGGGGGCGCAGAGACCCAGTACTTC	CASSQEVRGGAETQYF
TRBV6-2/TRBV6-3	NA	12	NA	TRBJ1-5	TGTGCCAGCAGTTACTCTAAAGGGCCCCAGCATTTT	CASSYSKGPQHF
TRBV5-1	NA	14	NA	TRBJ1-1	TGCGCCAGCAGCTTGACTTGGGGAAACACTGAAGCTTTCTTT	CASSLTWGNTEAFF
TRBV7-6	NA	13	few	TRBJ2-2	TGTGCCAGCAGCCGAGGGAGCACCGGGGAGCTGTTTTTT	CASSRGSTGELFF
TRBV20-1	NA	13	NA	TRBJ1-5	TGCAGTGCCCCCCATGAGGGCAGGCAGCCCCAGCATTTT	CSAPHEGRQPQHF
TRBV11-2	NA	14	NA	TRBJ1-4	TGTGCCAGCACCTACAGGGAAGAGCGTGAAAAACTGTTTTTT	CASTYREEREKLFF
TRBV7-2	NA	12	NA	TRBJ2-3	TGTGCCAGCAGCAGAGACTCCAGCACGCAGTATTTT	CASSRDSSTQYF
TRBV5-1	TRBD1	14	few	TRBJ2-5	TGCGCCAGCAGCCCGGACAGGGGGAAAGAGACCCAGTACTTC	CASSPDRGKETQYF
TRBV7-6	TRBD1	12	few	TRBJ2-2	TGTGCCAGCGGACAGGGTGGCGGGGAGCTGTTTTTT	CASGQGGGELFF
TRBV20-1	NA	14	NA	TRBJ1-4	TGCAGTGCGCTTTCCCGGGACCAGGGGGAAAAACTGTTTTTT	CSALSRDQGEKLFF
TRBV3-1	NA	14	few	TRBJ1-1	TGTGCCAGCAGCCAAGATGCAGGGATCCCTGAAGCTTTCTTT	CASSQDAGIPEAFF
TRBV27	NA	15	NA	TRBJ2-7	TGTGCCAGCAGTTTGGGGGGATCACCCGTCTACGAGCAGTACTTC	CASSLGGSPVYEQYF
TRBV5-1	NA	14	NA	TRBJ1-4	TGCGCCAGCAGCTTTAAGGCGGTGGGTGAAAAACTGTTTTTT	CASSFKAVGEKLFF
TRBV7-3	NA	14	few	TRBJ1-1	TGTGCCAGCAGCGCGACGGCTCTGAACACTGAAGCTTTCTTT	CASSATALNTEAFF
TRBV4-3	TRBD2	15	NA	TRBJ2-1	TGCGCCAGCAGCCAAGATTCTAGCGGGGCCGATGAGCAGTTCTTC	CASSQDSSGADEQFF
TRBV7-8	TRBD2	15	NA	TRBJ2-4	TGTGCCAGCAGCTTACCGCTAGCGGGGGGAGACATTCAGTACTTC	CASSLPLAGGDIQYF
TRBV7-2	NA	16	NA	TRBJ1-2	TGTGCCAGCAGCTCACGGACAGCGAACCTTAACTATGGCTACACCTTC	CASSSRTANLNYGYTF
TRBV5-6	TRBD1	16	few	TRBJ2-3	TGTGCCAGCAGCAACCGACTCGAGGGGGCTGGAGATACGCAGTATTTT	CASSNRLEGAGDTQYF
TRBV29-1	NA	13	few	TRBJ1-1	TGCAGCGTTGGGGTTTTTGAGAACACTGAAGCTTTCTTT	CSVGVFENTEAFF
TRBV6-5	NA	14	NA	TRBJ1-2	TGTGCCAGCAGTTACACCCTCGGGGGGCAAGGCTACACCTTC	CASSYTLGGQGYTF
TRBV20-1	TRBD1	14	few	TRBJ1-2	TGCAGTGCCGGGGGACAGGGGGTAGGCTATGGCTACACCTTC	CSAGGQGVGYGYTF
TRBV27	NA	15	few	TRBJ2-5	TGTGCCAGCAGGCTTGACAGGAGCGCTGGAGGGACCCAGTACTTC	CASRLDRSAGGTQYF
TRBV5-6	NA	19	few	TRBJ1-1	TGTGCCAGCAGTATATCTTTGCCAGCAGCTTGGCTCGGGTCTCGTGAAGCTTTCTTT	CASSISLPAAWLGSREAFF
TRBV20-1	TRBD2	14	NA	TRBJ2-1	TGCAGTGCGCCAGCTAGCGGGGGTATCAATGAGCAGTTCTTC	CSAPASGGINEQFF
TRBV6-6	TRBD2	15	few	TRBJ2-1	TGTGCCAGCAGTTGGGCCCCGGGACTAGCCCGTGAGCAGTTCTTC	CASSWAPGLAREQFF
TRBV18	NA	11	NA	TRBJ2-2	TGTGCCAGCCCCGGCGTCGGGGAGCCGTTTTTT	CASPGVGEPFF
TRBV20-1	NA	13	NA	TRBJ1-2	TGCAGTGCTAGAGATTGGACACCGATAGGCTACACCTTC	CSARDWTPIGYTF
TRBV3-1	NA	16	NA	TRBJ2-2	TGTGCCAGCAGTTTTACTCCAGGGCACAACACCGGGGAGCTGTTTTTT	CASSFTPGHNTGELFF
TRBV2	NA	18	NA	TRBJ2-6	TGTGCCAGCAGTGAAGCGCGAACTAACAGGGTTGGGGCCAACGTCCTGACTTTC	CASSEARTNRVGANVLTF
TRBV5-1	TRBD2	18	NA	TRBJ2-2	TGCGCCAGCAGCCCGGGTGGGCTAGCGGACTCGAACACCGGGGAGCTGTTTTTT	CASSPGGLADSNTGELFF
TRBV7-7	NA	13	NA	TRBJ2-5	TGTGCTAGCAGCTCAGCCCGGGGGGAGACCCAGTACTTC	CASSSARGETQYF
TRBV4-3	NA	14	NA	TRBJ2-7	TGCGCCAGCAGCCAAGATTTGGGCTCCTACGAGCAGTACTTC	CASSQDLGSYEQYF
TRBV7-3	NA	14	NA	TRBJ1-1	TGTGCCAGCAGCTTAACAGGGCCTTACACTGAAGCTTTCTTT	CASSLTGPYTEAFF
TRBV7-6	NA	16	NA	TRBJ1-1	TGTGCCAGCAGCTTCGCCGGCAGGGTGGAAGGTACTGAAGCTTTCTTT	CASSFAGRVEGTEAFF
TRBV7-2	NA	14	few	TRBJ2-5	TGTGCCAGCAGCTCAGGGACGGTGGTGGAGACCCAGTACTTC	CASSSGTVVETQYF
TRBV7-2	TRBD1	15	NA	TRBJ2-3	TGTGCCAGCAGCTTAGACCACAGGGGGACAGATACGCAGTATTTT	CASSLDHRGTDTQYF
TRBV10-2	TRBD1	15	NA	TRBJ2-7	TGCGCCAGCAGTGGGGGGACAGGGTGGTTCTACGAGCAGTACTTC	CASSGGTGWFYEQYF
TRBV20-1	NA	15	few	TRBJ2-2	TGCAGTGCACACACTGGGGGGCTAAACACCGGGGAGCTGTTTTTT	CSAHTGGLNTGELFF
TRBV5-1	TRBD2	16	many	TRBJ2-5	TGCGCCAGCAGCTTGGGAGCGGGGGGGTCGGAAGAGACCCAGTACTTC	CASSLGAGGSEETQYF
TRBV7-9	NA	14	NA	TRBJ1-2	TGTGCCAGCAGTCCCCAGTGGGACGGGGGTGGCTACACCTTC	CASSPQWDGGGYTF
TRBV4-1	NA	15	few	TRBJ1-5	TGCGCCAGCAGACCTAGGGACGAGCCCTATCAGCCCCAGCATTTT	CASRPRDEPYQPQHF
TRBV18	NA	12	many	TRBJ1-1	TGTGCCAGCTCACCCATGACAGTTGAAGCTTTCTTT	CASSPMTVEAFF
TRBV5-1	NA	15	NA	TRBJ1-2	TGCGCCAGCAGCAGCAGCCAGCCGGGGAGCTATGGCTACACCTTC	CASSSSQPGSYGYTF
TRBV5-1	TRBD1	12	few	TRBJ2-1	TGCGCCAGCAGCGTAACAGGGGTTGAGCAGTTCTTC	CASSVTGVEQFF
TRBV23-1	NA	17	NA	TRBJ2-3	TGCGCCAGCAGTCAAAATTTTTTCCGGGGGAAAGGGGATACGCAGTATTTT	CASSQNFFRGKGDTQYF
TRBV30	NA	13	NA	TRBJ2-5	TGTGCCTGGAGTGTAAGAAATAGAGAGACCCAGTACTTC	CAWSVRNRETQYF
TRBV7-2	TRBD1	14	few	TRBJ1-2	TGTGCCAGCAGCTCCCGGGACAGGTTCCCTGGCTACACCTTC	CASSSRDRFPGYTF
TRBV29-1	NA	14	NA	TRBJ1-4	TGCAGCGTTGAACCGGTGGGGGCTGGAGAAAAACTGTTTTTT	CSVEPVGAGEKLFF
TRBV12-3/TRBV12-4	NA	12	few	TRBJ2-7	TGTGCCAGCACCACCGGTTCCTACGAGCAGTACTTC	CASTTGSYEQYF